Presented here are 6 T cell receptor beta chains from one specimen sequenced in a study of blood T cell repertoires in COVID-19. Profiled with immunoSEQ multiplex PCR; TCRdb holds only in-frame clones, not every one. The data hold around 200,000 clones, with around 80% observed a single time. The sample consisted of peripheral blood. The origin of the receptors is a woman at least 80 years old with active or convalescent COVID-19.

This clone showed up just once. The gene calls are TRBV2 and TRBJ1-2, with D possibly TRBD1 on 6 matching bases. With 8 bases removed from V and 5 bases from J, the gap between germline ends came to 15 bases. The length of the CDR3 is 13 residues. Germline CDR1 reads SNHLY; CDR2 reads FYNNEI. CDR3: CASRGQSSYGYTF. As DNA, the CDR3 is TGTGCCAGCCGCGGACAGTCTTCTTATGGCTACACCTTC.

The chain has TRBV4-2 and TRBJ1-3; D is undetermined. The V end was cut by 4 bases, the J end by 0 bases, with 10 bases between. The germline V gene encodes CDR1 LGHNA and CDR2 YNFKEQ. The CDR3 is 15 residues long. This CDR3 reads CASSPSLSSGNTIYF. For the CDR3, the DNA is TGTGCCAGCAGCCCTAGCTTGAGCTCTGGAAACACCATATATTTT.

The chain combines TRBV5-6 with TRBJ2-7; TRBD1 matches at 7 bases. The V gene end was trimmed by 4 bases and the J gene end by 3 bases; junction bases not matched to a gene: 10. This CDR3 has 15 residues. The V gene's germline CDR1 is SGHDT and CDR2 YYEEEE. CDR3 in DNA: TGTGCCAGCAGCGGAACGGACAGGTCCCTCTACGAGCAGTACTTC. This codes for CASSGTDRSLYEQYF.

This chain connects TRBV5-6 to TRBJ1-2, with 11 bases that match TRBD1. This CDR3 has 12 residues. Germline V CDR1 and CDR2: SGHDT, YYEEEE. The CDR3 here is CASGTGGYGYTF. Written as DNA, the CDR3 is TGTGCTAGCGGGACAGGGGGCTATGGCTACACCTTC.

J is TRBJ1-5 and V is TRBV6-2 or TRBV6-3; TRBD1 is a possible D gene (6 bases). Germline V CDR1 and CDR2: MNHEY, SVGEGT. The length of the CDR3 is 14 residues. Deletions cut 2 bases from V and 6 bases from J, with 11 bases between. The CDR3 sequence is CASSYTGGTQPQHF. The CDR3, as DNA: TGTGCCAGCAGTTACACGGGGGGCACTCAGCCCCAGCATTTT.

The rearrangement uses TRBV4-2 and TRBJ2-2, with D possibly being TRBD1 (5 bases). V was cut by 0 bases and J by 4 bases, with 12 bases left in between. Germline V gene data show CDR1 as LGHNA and CDR2 as YNFKEQ. The CDR3 sequence is 16 residues long. The CDR3 here is CASSQEVNQGTGELFF. The DNA for the CDR3 is TGTGCCAGCAGCCAAGAAGTCAACCAGGGCACCGGGGAGCTGTTTTTT.